This T cell receptor (beta chain) stems from a study of shared clonotypes between healthy human individuals. The assay was immunoSEQ multiplex PCR, and TCRdb's table has in-frame clones only and misses some. This table holds some 580,000 clones, more than 95% found once. This CDR3 is built from 13 residues. Looked up from germline, CDR1 is MNHNS and CDR2 is SASEGT. The V end lost 6 bases, the J end lost 3 bases, and 9 bases lay between the germline ends. With respect to this clone: Its antigen is unidentified.

Overall study findings and caveats: Although depth was large, rarefaction showed that sequencing of the sorted subsets was incomplete.

The specimen was naive CD4+ T cells sorted from blood. Sample subset: CD45RA+ positively selected. The rearrangement joins TRBV6-1 to TRBJ1-5; D gene uncertain. The sequence was obtained from a woman between 25 and 40 years old in good health. The CDR3 loop is CASSAITNQPQHF. CDR3 nucleotides: TGTGCCAGCAGCGCAATAACCAATCAGCCCCAGCATTTT.